The 29 T cell receptor beta chains listed next were all sequenced from one sample in a study of CD8 T cells in ankylosing spondylitis. For these receptors, no antigen is known. MiXCR, applied by TCRdb to the 5' RACE reads, yields one record per CDR3 protein. The sample has a few hundred thousand distinct CDR3 sequences; about 20% are singletons. Regarding the study as a whole: For ankylosing spondylitis blood, a TCR beta motif of 7 or 8 highly homologous variants appeared characteristic.

Specimen: blood, either unsorted or a sorted T cell fraction (not recorded which). Receptors were obtained from a male donor with ankylosing spondylitis.

The CDR3 DNA sequence: TGTGCCAGCAGTGACGGGGCGGTCGGGGAGCAGTACTTC. It codes for CASSDGAVGEQYF. The chain employs TRBV6-4 and TRBJ2-7; TRBD1 is a possible D gene (5 bases). Germline loops: CDR1 MRHNA, CDR2 SNTAGT. The CDR3 runs 13 residues. Trimming stripped 2 bases from V and 7 bases from J, with 12 bases between.

Here the CDR3 reads CSASRLAASTDTQYF. Written as DNA, the CDR3 is TGCAGTGCTAGCCGACTAGCGGCTAGCACAGATACGCAGTATTTT. The rearrangement uses TRBV20-1 and TRBJ2-3; 9 bases align to TRBD2. Germline CDR1 reads DFQATT; CDR2 reads SNEGSKA (reference sequence). The CDR3 contains 15 residues. V shed 3 bases and J 0 bases; nucleotides not matched to a gene: 4.

This clonotype was recorded many times. This chain connects TRBV7-9 to TRBJ2-7; 7 bases match TRBD2. The V gene's germline CDR1 is SEHNR and CDR2 FQNEAQ (reference sequence). The J segment lost 5 bases and the V segment lost 3 bases, leaving 7 bases of the junction unmatched. The CDR3 is 14 residues long. The CDR3 spells CASSLAGVGHEQYF. The CDR3 nucleotides read TGTGCCAGCAGCTTGGCGGGAGTTGGTCACGAGCAGTACTTC.

The chain recombines TRBV20-1 with TRBJ2-5; no definite D call. Germline CDR1 DFQATT, CDR2 SNEGSKA (reference sequence). Trimming shortened V by 2 bases and J by 1 base, and 8 bases separated the two germline ends. There are 13 residues in the CDR3. The CDR3: CSARSEFQETQYF. In DNA form, the CDR3 reads TGCAGTGCTAGATCAGAGTTCCAAGAGACCCAGTACTTC.

The chain employs TRBV28 and TRBJ1-5, with 9 positions matching TRBD1. Germline V gives CDR1 MDHEN, CDR2 SYDVKM. The CDR3 covers 15 residues. The CDR3 reads CAGGTGRFGNQPQHF. The CDR3 DNA follows: TGTGCAGGGGGGACAGGGAGGTTTGGCAATCAGCCCCAGCATTTT. Full variable domain (remainder filled in from reference TRBV28 and TRBJ1-5): DVKVTQSSRYLVKRTGEKVFLECVQDMDHENMFWYRQDPGLGLRLIYFSYDVKMKEKGDIPEGYSVSREKKERFSLILESASTNQTSMYLCAGGTGRFGNQPQHFGDGTRLSIL.

This clonotype was seen more than once but under ten times. This chain connects TRBV7-6 to TRBJ2-1, with 9 bases identical to TRBD2. The CDR3 consists of 14 residues. Looked up from germline, CDR1 is SGHVS and CDR2 is FNYEAQ. With V trimmed by 4 bases and J by 5 bases, 3 bases remained unmatched. The DNA for the CDR3 is TGTGCCAGCAGCTCCAGGACTAGCGACAATGAGCAGTTCTTC. The encoded protein is CASSSRTSDNEQFF.

This clonotype was counted a few times. The chain links TRBV12-3 or TRBV12-4 to TRBJ2-1; TRBD2 is a possible D gene (5 bases). This CDR3 has 16 amino acids. Trimming removed 5 bases from V and 0 bases from J, with 14 bases in between. The CDR3 DNA is TGTGCCAGCAGTCCCCCGGGGTCTGCCTCCTACAATGAGCAGTTCTTC. It yields the protein CASSPPGSASYNEQFF.

The chain carries TRBV20-1 and TRBJ1-5, with 7 bases aligning to TRBD1. The trim removed 6 bases at V and 4 bases at J, leaving 12 bases unmatched. This CDR3 region has 15 residues. Germline assignment: CDR1 DFQATT and CDR2 SNEGSKA (reference sequence). The CDR3 protein is CSAVLRDSPNQPQHF. DNA for the CDR3: TGCAGTGCCGTCCTCCGGGACAGCCCTAATCAGCCCCAGCATTTT.

This rearrangement joins TRBV20-1 to TRBJ1-2; 8 bases are shared with TRBD1. Per the germline V gene, CDR1 is DFQATT and CDR2 is SNEGSKA (reference sequence). The CDR3 covers 15 residues. J gave up 5 bases and V 6 bases, and 14 bases lay outside the gene matches. The CDR3 coding sequence is TGCAGTGCCACTCCTGACAGGGGCTTAGTGTATGGCTACACCTTC. This gives the protein CSATPDRGLVYGYTF.

The sample holds a few counts of this clonotype. This chain connects TRBV7-6 to TRBJ2-2; 9 bases map to TRBD1. There are 14 residues in the CDR3. The J segment lost 6 bases and the V segment lost 5 bases, leaving 4 bases of the junction unmatched. Germline CDR1 and CDR2: SGHVS and FNYEAQ. The DNA for the CDR3 is TGTGCCAGCAGCCGGGACAGGGTGGCCGGGGAGCTGTTTTTT. Protein product: CASSRDRVAGELFF.

The gene calls are TRBV6-5 and TRBJ2-7; D is uncertain. CDR1 is MNHEY and CDR2 is SVGAGI in the germline V gene. The CDR3 has 14 amino acids. The germline V and J ends were trimmed by 2 bases and 0 bases, with 8 bases remaining between them. The CDR3 reads CASSYRRRSYEQYF. CDR3 in DNA: TGTGCCAGCAGTTACAGGCGACGCTCCTACGAGCAGTACTTC.

This clonotype was counted a few times. The rearrangement uses TRBV5-1 and TRBJ1-1; no clear D. The CDR3 length is 14 residues. Germline CDR1 SGHRS, CDR2 YFSETQ. V lost 4 bases to trimming and J lost 4 bases, with 14 bases between them. CDR3 bases: TGCGCCAGCAGCCTTCATATACGAGGCACTGAAGCTTTCTTT. Translated: CASSLHIRGTEAFF.

This sequence joins TRBV6-4 and TRBJ2-1; TRBD2 matches 8 bases. The CDR3 loop spans 15 amino acids. The V and J ends lost 6 bases and 5 bases, in that order; junction bases with no gene match: 9. CDR1 and CDR2 (germline): MRHNA, SNTAGT. The CDR3 nucleotides read TGTGCCAGCAGCGAAGAGCGGGGGAGAAACAATGAGCAGTTCTTC. The encoded protein is CASSEERGRNNEQFF.

The chain has TRBV11-2 and TRBJ2-1; D unclear. In germline, CDR1 is SGHAT, CDR2 FQNNGV. V dropped 5 bases and J dropped 4 bases, with 15 bases sitting between them. The CDR3 spans 15 residues. As DNA, the CDR3 is TGTGCCAGCAGCACCGGGCGTTCGTCTTACAATGAGCAGTTCTTC. It yields the protein CASSTGRSSYNEQFF.

The chain combines TRBV3-1 with TRBJ2-7, with D hard to call. Deletions cut 0 bases from V and 0 bases from J, with 9 bases between. Germline loops: CDR1 LGHDT, CDR2 YNNKEL (reference sequence). The CDR3 is 15 amino acids. CDR3 loop: CASSQDGVYSYEQYF. In nucleotides, the CDR3 is TGTGCCAGCAGCCAAGATGGGGTTTACTCCTACGAGCAGTACTTC.

This clonotype was detected only a few times. V is TRBV25-1 and J is TRBJ2-7, with D possibly being TRBD2 (5 bases). V lost 6 bases, J lost 5 bases, and 8 bases lay in between. CDR3 length: 11 residues. From germline, CDR1 is MGHDK and CDR2 SYGVNS. CDR3 loop: CASSERNEQYF. DNA for the CDR3: TGTGCCAGCAGCGAGCGGAACGAGCAGTACTTC.

V usage is TRBV7-3 and J usage is TRBJ2-3; 7 nucleotides line up with TRBD1. This CDR3 is 15 amino acids long. Trimming took 3 bases from V and 2 from J; bases not matched to a gene: 5. CDR1 is SGHTA and CDR2 is FQGTGA in the germline V gene. The CDR3 here is CASSFRGLNTDTQYF. The DNA of the CDR3 is TGTGCCAGCAGCTTTAGGGGGCTTAACACAGATACGCAGTATTTT.

This clonotype was found a few times. J is TRBJ2-2 and V is TRBV5-4, with a possible D match to TRBD1 (6 bases). From germline, CDR1 is SGHNT and CDR2 YYREEE (reference sequence). The CDR3 spans 15 residues. Trimming shortened V by 4 bases and J by 0 bases, and 10 bases separated the two germline ends. CDR3: CASSRGQPNTGELFF. CDR3 bases: TGTGCCAGCAGCCGTGGACAGCCGAACACCGGGGAGCTGTTTTTT.

This clonotype was seen a few times. The chain recombines TRBV11-3 with TRBJ1-1; 7 bases are a match to TRBD1. The J segment lost 1 base and the V segment lost 8 bases, leaving 4 bases of the junction unmatched. CDR3 size: 13 residues. Germline V gene data show CDR1 as SGHNT and CDR2 as YENEEA. This chain's CDR3 is CASAGQRNTEAFF. CDR3 DNA sequence: TGTGCCAGCGCGGGACAGAGGAACACTGAAGCTTTCTTT.

This clonotype was seen more than once but under ten times. The genes are TRBV28 and TRBJ2-2, with 10 bases aligning to TRBD2. CDR1 and CDR2 (germline): MDHEN, SYDVKM. Unmatched junction bases numbered 3, after V lost 4 bases and J lost 1 base. The CDR3 loop spans 16 amino acids. CDR3 bases: TGTGCCAGCAGTTCTAGCGGGGGAGTGAACACCGGGGAGCTGTTTTTT. Encoded protein: CASSSSGGVNTGELFF. The full variable domain, completed using reference TRBV28 and TRBJ2-2, is DVKVTQSSRYLVKRTGEKVFLECVQDMDHENMFWYRQDPGLGLRLIYFSYDVKMKEKGDIPEGYSVSREKKERFSLILESASTNQTSMYLCASSSSGGVNTGELFFGEGSRLTVL.

This chain joins TRBV5-6 and TRBJ2-7, with TRBD1 matching 10 bases. The CDR3 has 15 amino acids. Germline CDR1 is SGHDT and CDR2 is YYEEEE. V was pared by 0 bases and J by 2 bases, with 2 bases of the junction left unmatched. In DNA, the CDR3 is TGTGCCAGCAGCTTGGGGACAGGGGGTCCCTACGAGCAGTACTTC. It translates to CASSLGTGGPYEQYF.

The V gene is TRBV12-3 or TRBV12-4, the J gene TRBJ2-3, with TRBD2 matching 8 bases. V was pared by 7 bases and J by 3 bases, with 12 bases of the junction left unmatched. CDR3 size: 16 residues. CDR3 sequence: CASIPISGTRTDTQYF. CDR3 nucleotide sequence: TGTGCCAGCATCCCGATATCCGGGACTAGGACAGATACGCAGTATTTT.

The rearrangement links TRBV6-2 or TRBV6-3 to TRBJ2-7; unclear D gene. V was shortened by 6 bases and J by 3 bases, with 12 bases between the two germline ends. The CDR3 covers 13 residues. Germline assignment: CDR1 MNHEY and CDR2 SVGEGT. This CDR3 is CASRYPGVYEQYF. In DNA form, the CDR3 reads TGTGCCAGCAGATACCCAGGAGTCTACGAGCAGTACTTC.

This clonotype has at least ten counts. J is TRBJ2-7 and V is TRBV6-5; TRBD2 matches 7 bases. The CDR3 has 17 amino acids. The germline V gene has CDR1 MNHEY and CDR2 SVGAGI. The J segment lost 2 bases and the V segment lost 0 bases, leaving 10 bases of the junction unmatched. The CDR3 is CASSYSITSSGTYEQYF. The CDR3 DNA is TGTGCCAGCAGTTACTCGATTACCTCTAGCGGAACCTACGAGCAGTACTTC.

This clonotype was counted only a few times. The CDR3 nucleotides are TGTGCCAGCAGCTCGTACAGGGGGCGAGCAGATACGCAGTATTTT. Its protein is CASSSYRGRADTQYF. The rearrangement joins TRBV11-2 to TRBJ2-3; 9 bases fit TRBD1. The ends lost 4 bases at V and 4 bases at J; junction bases unmatched: 6. The V gene's germline CDR1 is SGHAT and CDR2 FQNNGV. The CDR3 loop spans 15 amino acids.

Many counts were recorded for this clonotype. The chain's CDR3 is CASSPGLAGSKQETQYF. CDR3 coding DNA: TGTGCCAGCAGCCCAGGACTAGCGGGAAGCAAACAAGAGACCCAGTACTTC. J is TRBJ2-5 and V is TRBV13; 12 positions agree with TRBD2. From germline, CDR1 is PRHDT and CDR2 FYEKMQ (reference sequence). V trimming: 5 bases; J trimming: 2 bases; junction bases outside the gene matches: 9. The CDR3 has 17 residues.

V usage is TRBV6-1 and J usage is TRBJ2-2, with 11 bases identical to TRBD2. V shed 6 bases and J 6 bases; nucleotides not matched to a gene: 3. The CDR3 runs to 14 residues. CDR1 and CDR2 from the germline V gene are MNHNS and SASEGT. CDR3 DNA: TGTGCCAGCAGGGGACTAGCGGCCTCCGGGGAGCTGTTTTTT. Translation gives CASRGLAASGELFF.

This clonotype was detected a few times. V and J are TRBV5-1 and TRBJ2-5, with TRBD2 identical over 10 bases. Per germline, CDR1 SGHRS and CDR2 YFSETQ. The CDR3 consists of 15 residues. With 0 bases clipped from V and 5 bases from J, the junction kept 4 bases outside the gene matches. Here the CDR3 DNA reads TGCGCCAGCAGCTTGGCTTCTAGCGGGAGTGAGACCCAGTACTTC. Protein: CASSLASSGSETQYF.

The chain combines TRBV9 with TRBJ1-5, with a weak D call TRBD1 (5 bases). The CDR3 extends over 14 amino acids. V lost 0 bases to trimming and J lost 4 bases, with 8 bases between them. CDR1 and CDR2 from the germline V gene are SGDLS and YYNGEE. CDR3 amino acids: CASSVGQGNQPQHF. The DNA for the CDR3 is TGTGCCAGCAGCGTAGGGCAGGGAAATCAGCCCCAGCATTTT.